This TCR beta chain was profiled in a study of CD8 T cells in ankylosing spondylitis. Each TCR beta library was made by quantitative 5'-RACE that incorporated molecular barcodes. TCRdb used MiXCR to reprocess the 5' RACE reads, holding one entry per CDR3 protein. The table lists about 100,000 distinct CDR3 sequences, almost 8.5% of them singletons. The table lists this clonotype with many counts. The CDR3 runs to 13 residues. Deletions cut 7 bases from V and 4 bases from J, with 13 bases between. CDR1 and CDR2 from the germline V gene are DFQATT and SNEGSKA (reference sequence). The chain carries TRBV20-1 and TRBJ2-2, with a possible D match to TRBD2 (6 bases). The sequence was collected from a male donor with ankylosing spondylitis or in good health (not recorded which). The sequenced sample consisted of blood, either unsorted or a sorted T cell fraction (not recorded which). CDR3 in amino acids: CSVPRDFTGELFF. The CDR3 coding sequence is TGCAGTGTCCCCCGGGACTTCACCGGGGAGCTGTTTTTT.